This T cell receptor beta chain is drawn from a study of blood T cell repertoires in COVID-19. Study-level background: Spain, Italy and the United States supplied samples that represented acute and convalescent COVID-19. In each case, the material was cDNA or gDNA derived from T cells, B-cell-depleted T cells, or PBMCs.

V shed 4 bases and J 7 bases; nucleotides not matched to a gene: 1. There are 14 residues in the CDR3. Looked up from germline, CDR1 is SEHNR and CDR2 is FQNEAQ (reference sequence). Authors' data handling: Estimates of nucleated cell counts were drawn from the amplification of reference gene primers. Clones were sequenced by immunoSEQ multiplex PCR, and TCRdb holds only the in-frame ones, with some missing. From that table come the V and J calls and clone size; the DNA was used to work out D and trimming. The table has around 45,000 clones, roughly 90% seen once. The sequencing input was peripheral blood. The source is a man aged 60 to 75 with active COVID-19. The chain has TRBV7-9 and TRBJ2-1; 13 positions match TRBD2. CDR3: CASSWGLAGNEQFF. The CDR3 nucleotides read TGTGCCAGCAGCTGGGGACTAGCGGGAAATGAGCAGTTCTTC.